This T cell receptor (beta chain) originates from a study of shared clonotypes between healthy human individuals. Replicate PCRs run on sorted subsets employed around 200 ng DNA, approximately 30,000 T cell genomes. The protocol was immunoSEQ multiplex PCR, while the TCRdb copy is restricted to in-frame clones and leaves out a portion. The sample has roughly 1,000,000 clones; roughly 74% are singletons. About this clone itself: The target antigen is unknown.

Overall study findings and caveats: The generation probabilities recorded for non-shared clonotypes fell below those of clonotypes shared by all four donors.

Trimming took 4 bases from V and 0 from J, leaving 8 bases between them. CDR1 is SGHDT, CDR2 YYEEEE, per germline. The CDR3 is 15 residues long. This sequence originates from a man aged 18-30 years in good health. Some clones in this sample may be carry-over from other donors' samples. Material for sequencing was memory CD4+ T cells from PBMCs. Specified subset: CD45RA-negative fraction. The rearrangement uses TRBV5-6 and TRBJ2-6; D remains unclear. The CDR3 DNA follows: TGTGCCAGCAGCATCCTGGGCTCTGGGGCCAACGTCCTGACTTTC. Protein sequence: CASSILGSGANVLTF.